This T cell receptor (beta chain) stems from a study of shared clonotypes between healthy human individuals. Donors, without exception, were Caucasian adults residing in Nashville, Tennessee. Measured with immunoSEQ multiplex PCR; TCRdb has only the in-frame clones, and not every one. The repertoire holds a few million clones, with about 92% as singletons. The V gene lost 5 bases and the J gene lost 9 bases, with 13 bases spanning the gap. Germline values: CDR1 SNHLY, CDR2 FYNNEI. The CDR3 loop spans 12 amino acids. This clone was counted only a few times. Sequenced input: naive CD4+ T cells sorted from blood. Subset of the sample: CD45RA+ positively selected. The chain couples TRBV2 to TRBJ1-2; D may be TRBD1 (5 bases). The TCR sequence derives from a man aged 18 to 29 in good health. The CDR3 nucleotides read TGTGCCAGCAGTAGACCGGGACTAAGCTACACCTTC. Amino acids: CASSRPGLSYTF.